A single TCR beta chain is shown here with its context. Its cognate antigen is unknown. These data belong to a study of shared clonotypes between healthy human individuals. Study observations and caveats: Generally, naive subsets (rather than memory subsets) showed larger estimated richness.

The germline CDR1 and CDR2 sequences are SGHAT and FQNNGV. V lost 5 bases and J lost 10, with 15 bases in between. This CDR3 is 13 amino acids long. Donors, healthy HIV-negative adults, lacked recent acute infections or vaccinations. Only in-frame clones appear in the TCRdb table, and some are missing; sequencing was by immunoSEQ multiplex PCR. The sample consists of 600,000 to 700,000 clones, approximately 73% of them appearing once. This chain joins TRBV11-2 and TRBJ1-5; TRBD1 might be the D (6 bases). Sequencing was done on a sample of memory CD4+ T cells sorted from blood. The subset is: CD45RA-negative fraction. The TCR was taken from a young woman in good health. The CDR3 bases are TGTGCCAGCAGCCAAGGGGGGGTGTTTCCCCAGCATTTT. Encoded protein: CASSQGGVFPQHF.